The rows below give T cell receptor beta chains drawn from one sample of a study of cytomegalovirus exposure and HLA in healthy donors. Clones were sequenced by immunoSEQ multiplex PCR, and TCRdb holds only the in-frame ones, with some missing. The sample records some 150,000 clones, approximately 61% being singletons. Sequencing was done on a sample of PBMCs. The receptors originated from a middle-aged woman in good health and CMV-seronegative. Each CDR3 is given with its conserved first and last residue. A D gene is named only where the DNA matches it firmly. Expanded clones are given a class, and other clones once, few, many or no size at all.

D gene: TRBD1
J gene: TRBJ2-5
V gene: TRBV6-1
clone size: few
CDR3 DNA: TGTGCCAGCAGTGAAGGTGGAGGACAGGGGGTAAAGACCCAGTACTTC
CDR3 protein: CASSEGGGQGVKTQYF

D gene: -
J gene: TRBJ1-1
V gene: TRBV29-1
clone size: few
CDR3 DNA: TGCAGCGTCTTAGCGGGACCCAGGAACACTGAAGCTTTCTTT
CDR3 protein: CSVLAGPRNTEAFF

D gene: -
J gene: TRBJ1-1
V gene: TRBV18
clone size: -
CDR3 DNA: TGTGCCAGCTCACTGGGGGCGGCGGACACTGAAGCTTTCTTT
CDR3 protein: CASSLGAADTEAFF

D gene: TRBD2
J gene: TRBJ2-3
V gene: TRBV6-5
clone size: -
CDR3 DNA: TGTGCCAGCAGTTTCACAGCGGGGGGGACAGATACGCAGTATTTT
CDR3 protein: CASSFTAGGTDTQYF

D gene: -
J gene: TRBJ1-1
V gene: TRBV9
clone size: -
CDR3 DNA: TGTGCCAGCAGCGTCCAGGGGAGCGTGAACACTGAAGCTTTCTTT
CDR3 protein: CASSVQGSVNTEAFF

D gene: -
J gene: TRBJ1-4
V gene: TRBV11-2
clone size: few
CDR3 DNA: TGTGCCAGCAGCAACCCGACAGGAAAGTCAAAACTGTTTTTT
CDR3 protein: CASSNPTGKSKLFF

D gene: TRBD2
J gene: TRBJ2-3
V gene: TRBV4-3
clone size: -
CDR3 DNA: TGCGCCAGCAGCCAAGACGCTAGCGGGGGGACAGATACGCAGTATTTT
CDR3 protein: CASSQDASGGTDTQYF

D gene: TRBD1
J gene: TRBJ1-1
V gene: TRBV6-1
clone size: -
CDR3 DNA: TGTGCCAGCACCACCGGGACAGAGAACACTGAAGCTTTCTTT
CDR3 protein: CASTTGTENTEAFF

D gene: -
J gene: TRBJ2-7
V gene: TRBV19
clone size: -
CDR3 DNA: TGTGCCAGTAGTATGGGTGTGGGACTGAGCTCCTACGAGCAGTACTTC
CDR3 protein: CASSMGVGLSSYEQYF

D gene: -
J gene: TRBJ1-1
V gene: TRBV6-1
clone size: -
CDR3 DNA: TGTGCCAGCAGTGAAGCCTGGGGGGTAGACACTGAAGCTTTCTTT
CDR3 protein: CASSEAWGVDTEAFF

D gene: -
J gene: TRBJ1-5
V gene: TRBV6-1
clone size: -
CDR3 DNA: TGTGCCAGCATTTCTGGGCAGGGCAATCAGCCCCAGCATTTT
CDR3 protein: CASISGQGNQPQHF